Listed here is a single T cell receptor beta chain. This clone was detected ten times or more. This receptor's antigen is unknown. No much larger clone exists at a distance of one base, and base qualities are not known. Looking up the germline V gene (reference sequence) yields CDR1 LNHDA and CDR2 SQIVND. For this chain, trimming is 5 bases at the V end and 4 bases at the J end, and the number of junction bases without a gene match is 5. There are 14 amino acids in the CDR3, from cysteine to phenylalanine inclusive. Here the CDR3 DNA is all that survives: 42 bases in frame from base 1. This specimen belongs to a study of T cells after posttransplantation cyclophosphamide (dated by TCRdb to the mid-2010s). With respect to the entire study: The study tracked T cell repertoire reconstitution by TRB sequencing after myeloablative bone marrow transplantation using posttransplantation cyclophosphamide as GVHD prophylaxis. Public TRB sequences were checked against a database of over 3,000 sequences associated with responses to pathogens, tumor antigens, self-antigens and alloantigens. Because TRA and TRB clonality correlated tightly in under 10 samples, later TCR analyses were limited to TRB. TRB sequencing was also done on up to 3 additional blood samples from 2 to 5.2 years after transplant in 3 patients, and on pretransplant blood from several patients. Samples from about 32 PTCy-treated patients and under 20 related bone marrow donors of those patients were subjected to antigen receptor sequencing. Blood from every one of the roughly 30 PTCy patients who had 1-year posttransplant specimens underwent TRB sequencing.

Genomic DNA was used for TRB sequencing, which was performed with the immunoSEQ assay at survey resolution or with the hsTCRB kit. Processing in the source paper ran as follows. The immunoSEQ software was used for initial read processing, and the LymphoSeq R package was used for repertoire analyses. For each TRB dataset, clonality was calculated as 1 minus normalized Shannon entropy, and the Gini coefficient was computed as well. To infer phenotypes in unsorted samples, TRB sequences from sorted subsets of the recipient or donor were mapped onto unsorted samples from the same recipient. The immuneACCESS repertoire file appears here via TCRdb, limited to in-frame rearrangements. These files lack a portion of the clones; in checked studies, under half of the deficit traces to unresolved V genes, and the cause of the others is not known. D and trimming come from the DNA, and the V and J calls and clone size come from that table. This sample has 30,000 to 35,000 clones in the table, none counted a single time. The ten largest clones represent around 7% of the sample.

Study-wide conclusions, independent of this receptor: Donor-recipient similarity was low at 1-2 months but rose over the first year, and later blood repertoires were often dominated by donor CD8+ memory clones. The TRB repertoires of T cells infiltrating skin or GI tract showed only limited overlap with the TRB repertoires of T cells in blood. Across 45 or so patients, TRB clonality was highly associated with recipient CMV seropositivity and CMV reactivation, and PTCy diversity was similar to diversity in CNI/methotrexate controls.

Peripheral blood samples were provided by related bone marrow donors on the day of marrow donation. Peripheral blood and bone marrow mononuclear cells were isolated by Ficoll-Hypaque density centrifugation and cryopreserved. The rearrangement combines TRBV19 with TRBJ2-1; 7 of the junction bases match TRBD2. Sequenced input: PBMCs. The sequence came from a woman between 45 and 65 years old in good health and a related stem cell transplant donor. For the CDR3, the sequence is CASSLAGAYNEQFF. The bases are TGTGCCAGTAGTTTGGCGGGAGCTTACAATGAGCAGTTCTTC.